Described below is a single TCR beta chain sequence and its context. From germline, CDR1 is DFQATT and CDR2 SNEGSKA (reference sequence). V shed 6 bases, J shed 3 bases, and the junction held 8 bases outside the gene matches. CDR3 length: 14 residues. cDNA molecules carried unique molecular identifiers, and template switching added a universal primer site. TCRdb processed the 5' RACE reads anew with MiXCR; each CDR3 protein has one entry. This sample yields 650,000 to 750,000 distinct CDR3 sequences, of which 21% are seen a single time; 4% to 5.5% belongs to the top ten. The data are from a study of identical twins. This same sample was also taken into another study, of T cells expressing NK-cell markers. As that report states: Sorted CD3+CD56+NKG2C+, CD3+CD56+NKG2C- and CD3+CD56-NKG2C+ T cells provided the TCR beta repertoires.

Material for sequencing was PBMCs. The J gene is TRBJ2-3, the V gene TRBV20-1, with 8 bases fitting TRBD1. The source of this sequence is a woman under 30 in good health. CDR3: CSAARTGRTDTQYF. DNA of the CDR3: TGCAGTGCAGCCCGGACAGGGAGGACAGATACGCAGTATTTT.